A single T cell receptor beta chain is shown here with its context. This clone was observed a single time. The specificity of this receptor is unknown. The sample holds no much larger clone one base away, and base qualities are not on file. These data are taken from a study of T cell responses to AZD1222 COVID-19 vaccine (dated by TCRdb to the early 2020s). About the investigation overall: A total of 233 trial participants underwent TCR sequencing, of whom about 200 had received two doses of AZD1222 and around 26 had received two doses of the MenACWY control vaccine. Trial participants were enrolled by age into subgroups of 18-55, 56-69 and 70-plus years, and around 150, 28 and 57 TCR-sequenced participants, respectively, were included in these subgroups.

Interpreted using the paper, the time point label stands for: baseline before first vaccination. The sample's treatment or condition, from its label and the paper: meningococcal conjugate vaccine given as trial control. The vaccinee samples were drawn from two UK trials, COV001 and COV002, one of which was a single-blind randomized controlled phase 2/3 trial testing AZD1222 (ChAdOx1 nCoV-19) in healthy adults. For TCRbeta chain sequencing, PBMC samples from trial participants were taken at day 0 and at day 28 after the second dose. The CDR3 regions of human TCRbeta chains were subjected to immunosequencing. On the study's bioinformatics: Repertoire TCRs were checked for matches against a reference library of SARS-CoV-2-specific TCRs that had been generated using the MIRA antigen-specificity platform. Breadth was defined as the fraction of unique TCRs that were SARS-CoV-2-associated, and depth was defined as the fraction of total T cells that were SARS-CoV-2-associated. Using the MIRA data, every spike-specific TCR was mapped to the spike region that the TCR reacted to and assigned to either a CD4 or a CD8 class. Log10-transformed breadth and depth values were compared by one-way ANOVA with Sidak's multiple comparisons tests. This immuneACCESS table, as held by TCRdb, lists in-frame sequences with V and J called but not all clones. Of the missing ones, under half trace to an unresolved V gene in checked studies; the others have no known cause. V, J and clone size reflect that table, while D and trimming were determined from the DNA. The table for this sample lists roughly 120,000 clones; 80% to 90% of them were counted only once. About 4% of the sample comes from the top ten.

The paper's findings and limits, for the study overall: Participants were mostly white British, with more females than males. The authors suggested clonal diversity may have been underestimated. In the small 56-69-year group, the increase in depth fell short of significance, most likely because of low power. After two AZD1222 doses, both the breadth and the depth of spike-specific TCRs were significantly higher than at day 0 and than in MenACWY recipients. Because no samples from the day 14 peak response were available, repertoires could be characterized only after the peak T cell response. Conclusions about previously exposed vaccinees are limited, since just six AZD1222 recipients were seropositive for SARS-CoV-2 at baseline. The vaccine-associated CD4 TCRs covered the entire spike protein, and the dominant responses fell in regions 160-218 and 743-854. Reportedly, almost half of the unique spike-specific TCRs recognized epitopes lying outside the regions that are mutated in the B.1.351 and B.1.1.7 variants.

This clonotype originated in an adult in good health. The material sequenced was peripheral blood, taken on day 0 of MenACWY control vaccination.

The CDR3 protein is CASSYGRAGTGELFF. The DNA reads TGTGCCAGCAGTTATGGCAGGGCTGGCACCGGGGAGCTGTTTTTT. The receptor chain draws on TRBV6-6 and TRBJ2-2; 5 matching bases give a weak D call of TRBD1. The CDR3 contains 15 residues, cysteine and phenylalanine counted. Kept here is only the CDR3 DNA, which spans 45 bases and is read in frame from base 1. The V and J ends are trimmed by 3 bases and 4 bases, leaving 12 bases between them. From the germline V gene (reference sequence), CDR1 is MNHNY and CDR2 is SVGAGI.